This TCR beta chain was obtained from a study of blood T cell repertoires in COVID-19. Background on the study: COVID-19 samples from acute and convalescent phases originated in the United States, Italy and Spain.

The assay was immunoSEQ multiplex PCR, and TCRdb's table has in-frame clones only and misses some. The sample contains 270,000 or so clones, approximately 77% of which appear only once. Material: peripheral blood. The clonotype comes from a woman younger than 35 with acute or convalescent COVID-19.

The CDR3 nucleotides read TGTGCCAGCAGCCTCCCGACTATCAAATCCTACAATGAGCAGTTCTTC. The encoded protein is CASSLPTIKSYNEQFF. The J gene is TRBJ2-1, the V gene TRBV13; D perhaps matches TRBD2 (5 bases). V gave up 5 bases and J gave up 1 base, with 15 bases separating them. The germline gives CDR1 PRHDT, CDR2 FYEKMQ (reference sequence). There are 16 residues in the CDR3. Variable domain in full (rest from reference TRBV13 and TRBJ2-1): AAGVIQSPRHLIKEKRETATLKCYPIPRHDTVYWYQQGPGQDPQFLISFYEKMQSDKGSIPDRFSAQQFSDYHSELNMSSLELGDSALYFCASSLPTIKSYNEQFFGPGTRLTVL.